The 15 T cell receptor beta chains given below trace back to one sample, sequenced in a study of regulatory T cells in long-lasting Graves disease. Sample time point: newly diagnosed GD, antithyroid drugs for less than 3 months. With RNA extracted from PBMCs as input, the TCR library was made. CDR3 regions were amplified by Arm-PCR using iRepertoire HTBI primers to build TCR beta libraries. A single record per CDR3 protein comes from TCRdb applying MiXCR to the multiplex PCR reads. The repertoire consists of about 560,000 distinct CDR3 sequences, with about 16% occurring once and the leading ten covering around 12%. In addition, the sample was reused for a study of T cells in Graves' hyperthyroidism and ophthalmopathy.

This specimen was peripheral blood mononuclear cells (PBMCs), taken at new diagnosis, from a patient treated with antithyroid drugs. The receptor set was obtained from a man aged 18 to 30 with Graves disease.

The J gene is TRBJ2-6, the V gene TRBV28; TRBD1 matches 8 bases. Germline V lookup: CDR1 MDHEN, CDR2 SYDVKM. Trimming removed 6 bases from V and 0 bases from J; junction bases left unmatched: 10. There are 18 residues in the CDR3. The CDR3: CASRERDRFYSGANVLTF. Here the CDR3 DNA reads TGTGCCAGCAGGGAAAGGGACAGGTTTTACTCTGGGGCCAACGTCCTGACTTTC.

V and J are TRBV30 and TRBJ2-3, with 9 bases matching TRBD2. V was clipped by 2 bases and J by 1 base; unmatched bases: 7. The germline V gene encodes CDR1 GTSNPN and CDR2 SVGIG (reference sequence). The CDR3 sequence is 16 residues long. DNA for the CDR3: TGTGCCTGGAGTCCGACTAGCGGCCTGCGCACAGATACGCAGTATTTT. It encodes CAWSPTSGLRTDTQYF.

The CDR3 DNA follows: TGTGCCAGCAGCGCATCAGACAGTGCGAATTCACCCCTCCACTTT. It encodes CASSASDSANSPLHF. This chain links TRBV9 with TRBJ1-6; TRBD1 is a possible D gene (5 bases). The CDR3 contains 15 residues. Germline V gives CDR1 SGDLS, CDR2 YYNGEE. Between the trimmed V and J ends, which lost 3 bases and 7 bases, there was a span of 14 bases.

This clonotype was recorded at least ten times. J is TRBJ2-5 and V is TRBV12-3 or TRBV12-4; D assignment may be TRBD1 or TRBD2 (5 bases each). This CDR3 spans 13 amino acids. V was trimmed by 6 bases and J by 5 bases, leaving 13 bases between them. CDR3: CASRKGSQETQYF. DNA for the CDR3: TGTGCCAGCAGGAAGGGGAGTCAGGAGACCCAGTACTTC.

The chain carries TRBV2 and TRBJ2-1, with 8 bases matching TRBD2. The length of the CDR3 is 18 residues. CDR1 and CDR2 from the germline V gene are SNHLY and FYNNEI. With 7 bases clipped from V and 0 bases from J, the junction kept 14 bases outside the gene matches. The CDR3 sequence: CASTPRRLAGSSYNEQFF. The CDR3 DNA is TGTGCCAGCACCCCACGGCGGCTAGCGGGTTCCTCCTACAATGAGCAGTTCTTC.

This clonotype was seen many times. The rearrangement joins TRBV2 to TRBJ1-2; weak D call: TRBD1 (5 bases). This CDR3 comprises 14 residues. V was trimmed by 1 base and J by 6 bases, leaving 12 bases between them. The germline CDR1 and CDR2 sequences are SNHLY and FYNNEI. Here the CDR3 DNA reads TGTGCCAGCAGTGAAGGGGTGGGGCGGGATGGCTACACCTTC. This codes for CASSEGVGRDGYTF.

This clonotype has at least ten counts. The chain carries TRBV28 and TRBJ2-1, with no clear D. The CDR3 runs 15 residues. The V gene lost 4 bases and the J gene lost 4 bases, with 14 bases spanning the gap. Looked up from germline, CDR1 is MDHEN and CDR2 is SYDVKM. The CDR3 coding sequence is TGTGCCAGCAGTTCCCCTCCGGGCGTATACAATGAGCAGTTCTTC. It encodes CASSSPPGVYNEQFF.

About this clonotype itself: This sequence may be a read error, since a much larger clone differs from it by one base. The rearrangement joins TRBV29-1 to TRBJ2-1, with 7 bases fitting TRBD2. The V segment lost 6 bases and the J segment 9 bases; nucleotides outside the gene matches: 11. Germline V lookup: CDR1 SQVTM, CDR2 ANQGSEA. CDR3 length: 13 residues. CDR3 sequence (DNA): TGCAGCGTAGATCCATCTAGCGGACGTGAGCAGTTCTTC. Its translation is CSVDPSSGREQFF.

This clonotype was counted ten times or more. The CDR3: CSARGGRQGNYEQYF. The CDR3 DNA reads as TGCAGTGCTAGAGGCGGGAGACAGGGGAACTACGAGCAGTACTTC. J is TRBJ2-7 and V is TRBV20-1, with D perhaps TRBD1 (8 bases). Germline loops: CDR1 DFQATT, CDR2 SNEGSKA (reference sequence). The CDR3 has 15 residues. V was shortened by 1 base and J by 3 bases, with 16 bases between the two germline ends.

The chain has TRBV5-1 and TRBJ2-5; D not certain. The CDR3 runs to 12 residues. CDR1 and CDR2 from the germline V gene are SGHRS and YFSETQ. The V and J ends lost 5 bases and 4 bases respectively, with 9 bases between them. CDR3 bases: TGCGCCAGCAGGGAAGGTGGAGAGACCCAGTACTTC. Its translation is CASREGGETQYF.

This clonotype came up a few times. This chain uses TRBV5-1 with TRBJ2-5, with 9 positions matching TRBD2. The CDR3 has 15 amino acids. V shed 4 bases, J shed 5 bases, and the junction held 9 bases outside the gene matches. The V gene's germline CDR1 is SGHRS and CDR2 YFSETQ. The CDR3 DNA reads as TGCGCCAGCAGCGGCGCGGGAGGGCCGGAGGAGACCCAGTACTTC. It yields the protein CASSGAGGPEETQYF.

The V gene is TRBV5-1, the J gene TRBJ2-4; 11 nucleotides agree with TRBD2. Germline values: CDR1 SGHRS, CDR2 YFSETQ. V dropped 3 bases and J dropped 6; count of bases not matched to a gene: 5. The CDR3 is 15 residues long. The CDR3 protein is CASSSLTSGGNIQYF. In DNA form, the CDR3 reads TGCGCCAGCAGCTCCCTTACTAGCGGGGGAAACATTCAGTACTTC.

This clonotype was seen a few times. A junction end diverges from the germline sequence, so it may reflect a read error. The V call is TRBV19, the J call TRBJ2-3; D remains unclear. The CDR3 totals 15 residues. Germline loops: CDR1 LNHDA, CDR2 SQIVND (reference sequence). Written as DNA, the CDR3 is TGTGCCGGTAGTATAAACAGAGCTTACACAGATACGCAGTATTTT. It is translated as CAGSINRAYTDTQYF.

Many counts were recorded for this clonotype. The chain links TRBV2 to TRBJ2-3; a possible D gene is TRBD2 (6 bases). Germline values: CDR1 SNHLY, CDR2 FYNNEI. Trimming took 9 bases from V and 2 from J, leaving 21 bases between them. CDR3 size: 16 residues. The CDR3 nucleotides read TGTGCCAGGAGGACAACGGGACTTGTGTTCACAGATACGCAGTATTTT. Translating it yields CARRTTGLVFTDTQYF.

This CDR3 is CASSPPFTRGDEQFF. The CDR3 DNA reads as TGCGCCAGCAGCCCCCCGTTCACCCGGGGCGATGAGCAGTTCTTC. The rearrangement links TRBV5-1 to TRBJ2-1; D tentatively reads TRBD1 or TRBD2 (5 bases each). The CDR3 spans 15 residues. The germline V gene encodes CDR1 SGHRS and CDR2 YFSETQ. The V end lost 4 bases, the J end lost 8 bases, and 19 bases lay between the germline ends.